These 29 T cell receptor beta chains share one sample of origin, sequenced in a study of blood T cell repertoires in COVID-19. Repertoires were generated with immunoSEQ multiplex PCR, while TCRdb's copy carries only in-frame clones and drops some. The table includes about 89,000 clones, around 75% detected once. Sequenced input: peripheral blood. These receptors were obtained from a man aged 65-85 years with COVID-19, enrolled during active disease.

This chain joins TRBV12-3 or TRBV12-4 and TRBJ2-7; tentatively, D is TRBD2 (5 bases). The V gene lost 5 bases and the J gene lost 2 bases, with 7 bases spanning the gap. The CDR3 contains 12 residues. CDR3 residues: CASSRGTYEQYF. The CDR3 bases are TGTGCCAGCAGTCGGGGAACCTACGAGCAGTACTTC.

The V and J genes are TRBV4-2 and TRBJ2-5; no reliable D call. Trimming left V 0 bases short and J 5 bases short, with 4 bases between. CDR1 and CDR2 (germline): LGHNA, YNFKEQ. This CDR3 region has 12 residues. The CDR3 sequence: CASSQEAETQYF. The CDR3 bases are TGTGCCAGCAGCCAAGAAGCGGAGACCCAGTACTTC.

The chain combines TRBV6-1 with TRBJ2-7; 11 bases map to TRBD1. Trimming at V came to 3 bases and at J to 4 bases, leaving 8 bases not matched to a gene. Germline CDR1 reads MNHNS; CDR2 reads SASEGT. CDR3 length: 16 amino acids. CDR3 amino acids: CASSDIGQGARYEQYF. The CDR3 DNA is TGTGCCAGCAGTGACATAGGACAGGGGGCTCGTTACGAGCAGTACTTC.

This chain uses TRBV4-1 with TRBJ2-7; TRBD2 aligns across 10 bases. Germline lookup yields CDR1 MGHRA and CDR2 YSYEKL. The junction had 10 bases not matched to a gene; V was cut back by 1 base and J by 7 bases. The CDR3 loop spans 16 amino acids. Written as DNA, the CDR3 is TGCGCCAGCAGCCAAGGGGGACTAGCGACTTCCTTGGAGCAGTACTTC. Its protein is CASSQGGLATSLEQYF.

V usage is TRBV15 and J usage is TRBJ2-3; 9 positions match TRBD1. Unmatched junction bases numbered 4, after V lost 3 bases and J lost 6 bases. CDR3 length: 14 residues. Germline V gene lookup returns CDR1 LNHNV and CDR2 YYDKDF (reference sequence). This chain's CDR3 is CATSRDRGRDTQYF. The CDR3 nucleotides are TGTGCCACCAGCAGGGACAGGGGTCGGGATACGCAGTATTTT.

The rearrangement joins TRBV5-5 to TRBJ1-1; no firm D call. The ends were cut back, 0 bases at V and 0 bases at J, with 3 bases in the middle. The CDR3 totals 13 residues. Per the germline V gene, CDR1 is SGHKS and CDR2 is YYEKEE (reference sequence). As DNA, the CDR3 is TGTGCCAGCAGCTTGGTAGTGAACACTGAAGCTTTCTTT. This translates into CASSLVVNTEAFF.

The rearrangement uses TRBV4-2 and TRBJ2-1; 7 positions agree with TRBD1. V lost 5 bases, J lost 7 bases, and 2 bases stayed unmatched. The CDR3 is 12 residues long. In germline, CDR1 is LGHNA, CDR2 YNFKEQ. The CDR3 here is CASSNRGNEQFF. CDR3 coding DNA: TGTGCCAGCAGCAACAGGGGAAATGAGCAGTTCTTC.

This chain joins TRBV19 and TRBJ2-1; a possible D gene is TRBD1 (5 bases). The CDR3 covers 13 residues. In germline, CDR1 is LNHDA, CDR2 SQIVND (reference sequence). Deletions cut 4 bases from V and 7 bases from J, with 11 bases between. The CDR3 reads CASSTSGFNEQFF. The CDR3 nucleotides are TGTGCCAGTAGTACCTCAGGGTTTAATGAGCAGTTCTTC.

The CDR3 DNA is TGTGCCAGCAGCTTTACAGGGACCCATCAGCCCCAGCATTTT. Its protein is CASSFTGTHQPQHF. The gene calls are TRBV6-2 or TRBV6-3 and TRBJ1-5, with TRBD1 as a possible D gene (6 bases). The germline V and J ends were trimmed by 6 bases and 5 bases, with 14 bases remaining between them. In germline, CDR1 is MNHEY, CDR2 SVGEGT. The CDR3 contains 14 residues.

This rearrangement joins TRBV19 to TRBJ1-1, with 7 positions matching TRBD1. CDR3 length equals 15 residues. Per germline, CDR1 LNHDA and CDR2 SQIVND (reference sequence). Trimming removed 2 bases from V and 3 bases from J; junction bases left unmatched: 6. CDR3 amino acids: CASSIRTGWDTEAFF. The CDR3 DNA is TGTGCCAGTAGTATAAGGACAGGATGGGACACTGAAGCTTTCTTT.

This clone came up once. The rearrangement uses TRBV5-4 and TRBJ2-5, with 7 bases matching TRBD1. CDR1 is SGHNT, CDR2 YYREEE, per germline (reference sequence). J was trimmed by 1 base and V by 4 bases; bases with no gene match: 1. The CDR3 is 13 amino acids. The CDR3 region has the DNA TGTGCCAGCAGCAGGGACAGCCAAGAGACCCAGTACTTC. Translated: CASSRDSQETQYF.

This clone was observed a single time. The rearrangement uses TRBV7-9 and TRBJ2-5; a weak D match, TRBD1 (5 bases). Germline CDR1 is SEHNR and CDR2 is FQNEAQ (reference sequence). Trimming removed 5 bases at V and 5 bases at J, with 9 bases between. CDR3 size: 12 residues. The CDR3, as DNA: TGTGCCAGCAGCCCCCAGGGTGAGACCCAGTACTTC. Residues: CASSPQGETQYF.

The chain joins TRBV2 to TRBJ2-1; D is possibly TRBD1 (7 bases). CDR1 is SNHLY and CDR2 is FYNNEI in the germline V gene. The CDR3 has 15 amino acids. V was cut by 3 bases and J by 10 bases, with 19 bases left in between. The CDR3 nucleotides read TGTGCCAGCAGTGATAGCAGGGGGGTGATAAGGGAGCAGTTCTTC. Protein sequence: CASSDSRGVIREQFF.

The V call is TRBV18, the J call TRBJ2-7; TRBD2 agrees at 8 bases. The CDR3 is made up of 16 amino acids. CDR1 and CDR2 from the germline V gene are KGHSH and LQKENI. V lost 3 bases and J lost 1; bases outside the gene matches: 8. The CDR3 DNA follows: TGTGCCAGCTCACCCCCATCGGGACTAGGTTCCTACGAGCAGTACTTC. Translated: CASSPPSGLGSYEQYF.

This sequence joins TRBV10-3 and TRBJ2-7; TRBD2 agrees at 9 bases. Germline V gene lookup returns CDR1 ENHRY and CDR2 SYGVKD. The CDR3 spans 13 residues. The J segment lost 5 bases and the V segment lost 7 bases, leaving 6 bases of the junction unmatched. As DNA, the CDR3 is TGTGCCATCAAGGATAGCGGGGGCCACGAGCAGTACTTC. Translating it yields CAIKDSGGHEQYF.

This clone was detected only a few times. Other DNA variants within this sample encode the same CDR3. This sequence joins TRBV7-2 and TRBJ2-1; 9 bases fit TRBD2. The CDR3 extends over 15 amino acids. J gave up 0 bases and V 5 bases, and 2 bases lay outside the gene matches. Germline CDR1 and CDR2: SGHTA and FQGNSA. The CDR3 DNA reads TGTGCCAGCAGCCTTAGCGGGAGCTCCTACAATGAGCAGTTCTTC. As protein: CASSLSGSSYNEQFF.

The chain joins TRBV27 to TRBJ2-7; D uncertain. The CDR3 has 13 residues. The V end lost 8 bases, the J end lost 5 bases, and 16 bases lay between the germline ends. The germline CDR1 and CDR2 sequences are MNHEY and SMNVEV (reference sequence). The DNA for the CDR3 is TGTGCCAGCCGTTCTTGGGCAGCCCACGAGCAGTACTTC. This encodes CASRSWAAHEQYF.

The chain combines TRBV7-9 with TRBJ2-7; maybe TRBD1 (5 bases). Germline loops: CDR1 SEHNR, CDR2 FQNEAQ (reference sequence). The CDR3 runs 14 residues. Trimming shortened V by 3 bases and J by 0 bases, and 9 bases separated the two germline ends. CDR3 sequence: CASSFRESSYEQYF. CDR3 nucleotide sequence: TGTGCCAGCAGCTTCAGGGAAAGCTCCTACGAGCAGTACTTC.

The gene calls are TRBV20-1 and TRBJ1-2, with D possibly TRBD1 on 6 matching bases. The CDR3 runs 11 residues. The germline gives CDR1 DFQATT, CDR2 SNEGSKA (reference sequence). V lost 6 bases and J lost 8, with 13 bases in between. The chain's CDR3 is CSAITGRGYTF. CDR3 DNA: TGCAGTGCCATCACAGGGAGAGGCTACACCTTC.

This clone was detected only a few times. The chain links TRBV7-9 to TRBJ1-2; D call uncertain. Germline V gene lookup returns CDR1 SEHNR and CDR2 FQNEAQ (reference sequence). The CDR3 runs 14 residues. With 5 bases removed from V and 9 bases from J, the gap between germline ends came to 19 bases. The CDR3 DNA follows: TGTGCCAGCAGCCCCCCCCGTCGGGAGGGCAGCTACACCTTC. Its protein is CASSPPRREGSYTF.

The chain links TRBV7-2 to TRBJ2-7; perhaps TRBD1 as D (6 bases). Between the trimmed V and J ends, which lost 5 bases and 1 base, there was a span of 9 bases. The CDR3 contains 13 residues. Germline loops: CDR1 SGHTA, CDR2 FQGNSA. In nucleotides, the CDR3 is TGTGCCAGCAGCAACGACAGGTCCTACGAGCAGTACTTC. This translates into CASSNDRSYEQYF.

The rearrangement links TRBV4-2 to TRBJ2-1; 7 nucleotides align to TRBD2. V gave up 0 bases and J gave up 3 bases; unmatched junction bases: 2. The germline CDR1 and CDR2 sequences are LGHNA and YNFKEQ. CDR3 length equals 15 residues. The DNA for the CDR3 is TGTGCCAGCAGCCAAGAACGGGACTACTACAATGAGCAGTTCTTC. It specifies CASSQERDYYNEQFF.

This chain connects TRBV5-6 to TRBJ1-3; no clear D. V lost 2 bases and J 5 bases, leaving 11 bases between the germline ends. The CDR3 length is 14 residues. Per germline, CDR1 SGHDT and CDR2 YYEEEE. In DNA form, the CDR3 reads TGTGCCAGCAGCTTTTTCCGGGGAAGAAACACCATATATTTT. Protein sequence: CASSFFRGRNTIYF.

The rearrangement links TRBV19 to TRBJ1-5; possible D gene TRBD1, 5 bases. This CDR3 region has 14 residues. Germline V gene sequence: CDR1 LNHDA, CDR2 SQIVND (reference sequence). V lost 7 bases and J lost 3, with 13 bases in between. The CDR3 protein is CASTGSSANQPQHF. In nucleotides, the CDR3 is TGTGCCAGTACAGGGTCCTCGGCCAATCAGCCCCAGCATTTT.

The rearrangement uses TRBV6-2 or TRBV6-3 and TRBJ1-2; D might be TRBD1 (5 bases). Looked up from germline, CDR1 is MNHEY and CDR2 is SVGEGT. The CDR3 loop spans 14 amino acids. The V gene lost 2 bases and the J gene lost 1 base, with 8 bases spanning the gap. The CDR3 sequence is CASSYGGSNYGYTF. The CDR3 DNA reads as TGTGCCAGCAGTTACGGGGGGAGTAACTATGGCTACACCTTC.

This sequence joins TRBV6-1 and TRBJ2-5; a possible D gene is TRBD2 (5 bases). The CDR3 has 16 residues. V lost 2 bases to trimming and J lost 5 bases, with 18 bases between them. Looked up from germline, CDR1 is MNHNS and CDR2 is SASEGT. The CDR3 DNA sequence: TGTGCCAGCAGTGAAAAGTACACGAATAGAGGGGAGACCCAGTACTTC. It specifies CASSEKYTNRGETQYF.

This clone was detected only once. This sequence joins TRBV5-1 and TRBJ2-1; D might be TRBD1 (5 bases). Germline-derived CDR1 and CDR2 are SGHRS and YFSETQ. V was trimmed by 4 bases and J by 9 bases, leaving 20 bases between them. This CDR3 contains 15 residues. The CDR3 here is CASSPGGLRTSEQFF. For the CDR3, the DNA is TGCGCCAGCAGCCCCGGCGGCCTGCGGACAAGTGAGCAGTTCTTC.

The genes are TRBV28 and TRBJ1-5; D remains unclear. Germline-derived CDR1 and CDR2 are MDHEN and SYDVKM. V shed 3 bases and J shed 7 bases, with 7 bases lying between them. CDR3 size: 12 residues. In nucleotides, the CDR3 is TGTGCCAGCAGTTTTCAACGGCAGCCCCAGCATTTT. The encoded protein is CASSFQRQPQHF.

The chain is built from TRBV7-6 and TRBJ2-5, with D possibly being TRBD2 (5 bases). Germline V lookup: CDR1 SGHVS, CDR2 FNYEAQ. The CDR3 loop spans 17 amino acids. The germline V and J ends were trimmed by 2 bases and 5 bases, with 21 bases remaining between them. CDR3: CASSLSGAGTRMETQYF. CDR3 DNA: TGTGCCAGCAGCTTAAGTGGTGCCGGAACTAGGATGGAGACCCAGTACTTC.